This T cell receptor (beta chain) was recovered during a study of blood T cells in healthy people across ages. CDR1 and CDR2 from the germline V gene are SEHNR and FQNEAQ (reference sequence). The CDR3 sequence is 15 residues long. Trimming removed 0 bases from V and 7 bases from J; junction bases left unmatched: 9. This clonotype was detected a few times. Its antigen remains unidentified. Findings and caveats of the study: Unknown CMV status may confound age-related changes in expanded clones.

Combining a sample-barcoded 5' primer with a J-beta primer mix, a second PCR ran for about 6 to 12 cycles. From the 5' RACE reads, TCRdb called clonotypes with MiXCR, one entry per CDR3 protein. Here the sample spans over 600,000 distinct CDR3 sequences, under 25% being singletons. This sequence originates from a man between 65 and 79 years old in good health. The sample comprised blood. This chain connects TRBV7-9 to TRBJ2-7, with 7 bases lining up with TRBD1. The chain's CDR3 is CASSLAGTATNEQYF. CDR3 coding DNA: TGTGCCAGCAGCTTAGCCGGGACAGCCACCAATGAGCAGTACTTC.